This T cell receptor (beta chain) was observed in a study of identical twins. TCRdb analysed the 5' RACE reads with MiXCR anew, one entry per CDR3 protein. Of approximately 670,000 distinct CDR3 sequences in the sample, less than 7% were seen once. This clonotype was detected a few times. The CDR3 spans 13 residues. V was clipped by 5 bases and J by 3 bases, with 11 bases between them. The germline V gene has CDR1 MNHEY and CDR2 SVGEGT. Sequences were obtained from naive T cells sorted from blood. V and J are TRBV6-2 or TRBV6-3 and TRBJ2-7; the D gene is possibly TRBD2 (6 bases). This sequence originates from a man aged 18-30 years in good health. CDR3 bases: TGTGCCAGCAGTACAGCTAGCGTCTACGAGCAGTACTTC. Protein: CASSTASVYEQYF.